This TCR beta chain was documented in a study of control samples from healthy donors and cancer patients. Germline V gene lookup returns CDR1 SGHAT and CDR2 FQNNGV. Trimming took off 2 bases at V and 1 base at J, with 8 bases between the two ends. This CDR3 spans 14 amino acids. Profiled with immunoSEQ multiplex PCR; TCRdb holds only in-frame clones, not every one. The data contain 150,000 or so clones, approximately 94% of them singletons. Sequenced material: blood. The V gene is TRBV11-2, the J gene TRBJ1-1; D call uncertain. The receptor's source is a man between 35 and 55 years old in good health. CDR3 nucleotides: TGTGCCAGCAGCTTAAGTGAGGGGAACACTGAAGCTTTCTTT. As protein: CASSLSEGNTEAFF.